These 5 T cell receptor beta chains were sequenced from one sample in a study of tissue T cells after allogeneic stem cell transplantation. Time point indicated: mouse harvest day 7 after allogeneic transplant. The graft held 10^6 splenic CD5+ T cells and 10^7 T-cell-depleted bone marrow cells. The data were produced by immunoSEQ multiplex PCR, yet TCRdb's version contains in-frame clones alone and is incomplete. This sample carries roughly 5,300 clones, roughly half of them seen once, and the ten largest clones take 7% to 10%. Specimen: gut tissue. The receptors were gathered from a female BALB/c mouse given C57BL/6 T cells with graft-versus-host disease after an allogeneic hematopoietic cell transplant.

This clone has just a few counts. Gene names denote mouse genes. The CDR3 is cut off 1 residue early in the read; its end comes from the germline J gene. This same CDR3 is encoded by further DNA sequences in the sample. The rearrangement links TRBV26 to TRBJ2-3, with a possible D match to TRBD1 (6 bases). CDR1 and CDR2 (germline): KGHPV, FQNQEV (reference sequence). Trimming cost V 5 bases and J 0 bases, with 9 bases left between them. This CDR3 has 14 residues. Incomplete CDR3 DNA: TGTGCCAGCAGTAGGACAGCTAGTGCAGAAACGCTGTAT. Translated, it gives CASSRTASAETLY. The entire CDR3 is CASSRTASAETLYF.

This clone was counted a few times. Gene names follow the mouse nomenclature. Read coverage stops 1 residue before the CDR3 terminus; the germline J gene supplies the remainder. The gene calls are TRBV16 and TRBJ2-7, with a tentative D call TRBD1 (6 bases). The CDR3 extends over 12 amino acids. Germline-derived CDR1 and CDR2 are SGHSA and FRNQAP. Trimming took 3 bases from V and 3 from J, leaving 6 bases between them. Partial CDR3 DNA: TGTGCAAGCAGCTTGGACAGCTATGAACAGTAC. Translating it yields CASSLDSYEQY. The full CDR3 protein is CASSLDSYEQYF.

Points on this clone: The genes and germline here are from mouse. From the germline J gene comes the end of the CDR3, since the read stops 1 residue before it. The gene calls are TRBV26 and TRBJ1-6; D gene ambiguous. TRBJ1-6 is reported as an ORF; its role is uncertain. The CDR3 spans 15 residues. CDR1 is KGHPV and CDR2 is FQNQEV in the germline V gene (reference sequence). Trimming pared 4 bases from V and 0 bases from J, leaving 7 bases between. The CDR3 reads CASSPTPSYNSPLYF. The part of the CDR3 DNA that was read is TGTGCCAGCAGTCCAACACCTTCCTATAATTCGCCCCTCTAC.

Comment on this clone: Mouse germline and gene names are used. The missing CDR3 end, 1 residue past where the read stops, is filled in from the germline J gene. The rearrangement uses TRBV12-2 and TRBJ2-3, with no clear D. Germline V gene lookup returns CDR1 SGHLS and CDR2 HYDKME. This CDR3 region has 13 residues. V was clipped by 0 bases and J by 0 bases, with 3 bases between them. The covered CDR3 bases are TGTGCCAGCTCTCTCAACAGTGCAGAAACGCTGTAT. Protein product: CASSLNSAETLY. The whole CDR3 is CASSLNSAETLYF. The whole variable domain, remainder taken from reference TRBV12-2 and TRBJ2-3, is NSGVVQSPRYIIKGKGERSILKCIPISGHLSVAWYQQTQGQELKFFIQHYDKMERDKGNLPSRFSVQQFDDYHSEMNMSALELEDSAVYFCASSLNSAETLYFGSGTRLTVL.

As regards this clone: Mouse gene names and germline throughout. The read gets to within 1 residue of the CDR3 end, and the germline J gene fills in the rest. The chain has TRBV26 and TRBJ2-7, with D perhaps assigned TRBD1 or TRBD2 (5 bases each). The germline V gene has CDR1 KGHPV and CDR2 FQNQEV (reference sequence). This CDR3 region has 13 residues. V lost 2 bases, J lost 2 bases, and 7 bases lay in between. CDR3 region: CASSLQGPYEQYF. CDR3 bases read: TGTGCCAGCAGTCTGCAGGGACCCTATGAACAGTAC.